This T cell receptor (beta chain) appears in the sequencing data of a study of Ad26.COV2.S vaccination and SARS-CoV-2 variants (dated by TCRdb to about 2021). About the study as a whole: Vaccine-arm donors were drawn from COV1001, a multicentre, randomized, double-blind, placebo-controlled phase I-IIa trial of Ad26.COV2.S in healthy adults. Dosing of Ad26.COV2.S was intramuscular, at either 5x10^10 or 1x10^11 viral particles, delivered as one shot or as two shots spaced 56 days apart. Sequencing of the TCRbeta repertoire served to evaluate the specificity and breadth of SARS-CoV-2-reactive T cell receptors following Ad26.COV2.S vaccination. The TCR-sequenced set comprised approximately 30 samples: around 20 Ad26.COV2.S vaccine recipients, 5 placebo recipients and 8 SARS-CoV-2 convalescent individuals. Trial participants were randomized into five groups of five, in which low-dose or high-dose Ad26.COV2.S was given once or twice, or placebo was given on both occasions. Investigators remained blinded to trial group allocation during experiments and outcome assessment.

General conclusions and limits of the study: Substantial breadth of spike-specific CD8+ and CD4+ T cell responses was reported after vaccination. Comparing responses between vaccine doses or regimens was not something the study was powered to do. The authors noted that total T cell responses may have been underestimated by the TCR breadth and depth analyses. Vaccine and placebo recipients had similar non-spike TCR breadth, a finding consistent with the vaccine containing only spike. Higher spike-specific TCR breadth was observed in Ad26.COV2.S recipients than in placebo recipients (P = 0.0014).

Interpreted using the paper, the treatment or condition label stands for: roughly 18 received Ad26.COV2.S at low or high dose, single or two shots; about 5 received placebo; per-sample allocation not given. Repertoires of vaccine and placebo recipients were sequenced from samples taken on day 63 after the first injection. Cohort 1b enrolled about 25 adults aged 18-55 years at a single site in Boston, USA, between 29 July and 7 August 2020. Ad26.COV2.S consisted of a replication-incompetent adenovirus type 26 vector by which a prefusion-stabilized SARS-CoV-2 spike protein from the original Wuhan strain was expressed. Worth noting for this clone: The target of this receptor is not known. Base quality data are lacking; no much larger clone is found one base away.

V is shortened by 8 bases, J by 2 bases, and the region joining them spans 10 bases. CDR1 and CDR2 are drawn from the germline V gene (reference sequence): DFQATT, SNEGSKA. CDR3 length: 11 amino acids, cysteine to phenylalanine. Only the CDR3 DNA is retained, 33 bases long and in frame from the first base. The immunoSEQ Assay was used to sequence TCRbeta CDR3 regions. After extraction, genomic DNA underwent amplification by bias-controlled multiplex PCR, followed by high-throughput sequencing. On the authors' methods: To quantify the absolute abundance of every unique TCRbeta CDR3 region, sequences were collapsed and filtered. T cell fraction was estimated by normalizing TCRbeta template counts to usable DNA, which was measured by amplifying reference genes present in all nucleated cells. Repertoire TCRs were annotated as SARS-CoV-2-specific by exact matching of V gene, CDR3 amino acid sequence and J gene to a known reactive TCR set. The reference SARS-CoV-2 TCR set came from MIRA and was filtered for enrichment in COVID-19-positive ImmuneCODE repertoires, removing public or cross-reactive TCRs. Using the MIRA antigens, annotated TCRs were further analysed by specific ORF or by position within an ORF. Breadth was defined as annotated unique rearrangements over total unique productive rearrangements; depth was the summed frequency of those rearrangements. Group comparisons of TCR breadth used two-sided Wilcoxon rank-sum tests. Entries here come from immuneACCESS through TCRdb and include only in-frame sequences with V and J called. Some clones fail to appear in such tables; in the studies checked, an unresolved V gene covers under half of the shortfall, and the cause of the remainder is unknown. V, J and clone size were drawn from that table, and D and trimming were deduced from the DNA. This sample has 450,000 to 550,000 clones in its table, and 89% of those were observed once. The top ten clones comprise roughly 2.5% of the sample.

The V and J genes are TRBV20-1 and TRBJ2-7, and the D gene may be TRBD1, 6 bases matching. Specimen: peripheral blood, collected in a trial of Ad26.COV2.S vaccine versus placebo. The TCR originated in a person between 18 and 59 years old who received the Ad26.COV2.S COVID-19 vaccine or a placebo. This receptor has the CDR3 CSTGQTYEQYF. The DNA sequence reads TGCAGTACCGGACAGACCTACGAGCAGTACTTC.